The 13 T cell receptor beta chains given below trace back to one sample, sequenced in a study of beta chain features in type 1 diabetes. Study conclusions and caveats: Across all four CD4+ subsets, people with type 1 diabetes showed modestly shorter TCRB CDR3s.

Every isolated RNA sample was fully reverse transcribed, so sequencing captured expressed TCRB transcripts. Using immunoSEQ multiplex PCR, the repertoire was profiled, and TCRdb retains in-frame clones only, with some absent. The sample has about 30,000 clones; approximately 51% are singletons. No antigens are known for them. Sequencing used Tregs from blood. The receptors originated from a woman aged 18-30 years with type 1 diabetes.

J is TRBJ2-7 and V is TRBV18, with TRBD2 matching 12 bases. The V segment lost 3 bases and the J segment 4 bases; nucleotides outside the gene matches: 10. This CDR3 is 17 amino acids long. Germline CDR1 KGHSH, CDR2 LQKENI. The chain's CDR3 is CASSPTSGSGEGYEQYV. The CDR3 nucleotides are TGTGCCAGCTCACCGACTAGCGGGAGCGGCGAGGGTTACGAGCAGTACGTC.

The chain is built from TRBV7-8 and TRBJ2-2, with TRBD2 matching over 7 bases. After removal of 1 base from V and 5 bases from J, the junction contained 7 bases not matched to a gene. CDR3 size: 16 residues. Germline loops: CDR1 SGHVS, CDR2 FQNEAQ. The CDR3 protein is CASSLGLAGVTGELFF. The CDR3 coding sequence is TGTGCCAGCAGCTTAGGGTTGGCGGGAGTTACCGGGGAGCTGTTTTTT.

The chain has TRBV18 and TRBJ2-5; the match to TRBD2 covers 8 bases. The CDR3 sequence is 16 residues long. CDR1 is KGHSH and CDR2 is LQKENI in the germline V gene. J lost 9 bases, V lost 3 bases, and 15 bases had no gene match. CDR3 sequence: CASSPQAGRAAEAQYF. The CDR3 DNA sequence: TGTGCCAGCTCACCGCAAGCCGGGAGGGCCGCGGAGGCCCAGTACTTC.

J is TRBJ1-6 and V is TRBV27; D perhaps matches TRBD1 (6 bases). Trimming took off 5 bases at V and 4 bases at J, with 12 bases between the two ends. In germline, CDR1 is MNHEY, CDR2 SMNVEV (reference sequence). The CDR3 length is 15 residues. CDR3 DNA: TGTGCCAGCAGTCCGAGACAGGATTATAATTCACCCCTCCACTTT. Residues: CASSPRQDYNSPLHF.

The J gene is TRBJ2-2, the V gene TRBV18; tentatively, D is TRBD2 (6 bases). The CDR3 runs 16 residues. V was trimmed by 1 base and J by 3 bases, leaving 12 bases between them. Germline values: CDR1 KGHSH, CDR2 LQKENI. DNA for the CDR3: TGTGCCAGCTCACCACGCCAACAGCGGGACACCGGGGAGCTGTTTTTT. This codes for CASSPRQQRDTGELFF.

This clone has just a few counts. This chain connects TRBV10-3 to TRBJ2-3; 7 bases are a match to TRBD2. In germline, CDR1 is ENHRY, CDR2 SYGVKD. J was trimmed by 6 bases and V by 6 bases; bases with no gene match: 12. This CDR3 spans 15 amino acids. The CDR3 loop is CAISPGTIHSDTQYF. The CDR3 DNA is TGTGCCATCAGCCCGGGGACTATTCATTCGGATACGCAGTATTTT.

The chain uses TRBV7-9 and TRBJ2-5; TRBD2 matches 9 bases. Germline CDR1 SEHNR, CDR2 FQNEAQ (reference sequence). This CDR3 is 14 amino acids long. V shed 5 bases, J shed 2 bases, and the junction held 3 bases outside the gene matches. The CDR3 DNA follows: TGTGCCAGCAGCCCTAGCGGGAAACAAGAGACCCAGTACTTC. This sequence encodes CASSPSGKQETQYF. The variable domain in full, completed from reference TRBV7-9 and TRBJ2-5, reads DTGVSQNPRHKITKRGQNVTFRCDPISEHNRLYWYRQTLGQGPEFLTYFQNEAQLEKSRLLSDRFSAERPKGSFSTLEIQRTEQGDSAMYLCASSPSGKQETQYFGPGTRLLVL.

The chain employs TRBV30 and TRBJ2-1, with TRBD2 identical over 11 bases. The CDR3 contains 16 residues. Germline V gene lookup returns CDR1 GTSNPN and CDR2 SVGIG (reference sequence). Trimming cost V 7 bases and J 0 bases; bases outside gene matches: 8. The CDR3 sequence is CAFTSSGRTSYNEQFF. The CDR3 DNA follows: TGTGCCTTCACCTCTAGCGGGAGGACCTCCTACAATGAGCAGTTCTTC.

The rearrangement joins TRBV28 to TRBJ2-7, with D maybe TRBD1 (6 bases). CDR1 is MDHEN and CDR2 is SYDVKM in the germline V gene. This CDR3 comprises 12 residues. Between the trimmed V and J ends, which lost 9 bases and 6 bases, there was a span of 15 bases. CDR3 in DNA: TGTGCCAGTAGTCAGGGGCCGCTCGAGCAGTACTTC. It specifies CASSQGPLEQYF. The complete variable domain, with remaining parts taken from reference TRBV28 and TRBJ2-7, reads DVKVTQSSRYLVKRTGEKVFLECVQDMDHENMFWYRQDPGLGLRLIYFSYDVKMKEKGDIPEGYSVSREKKERFSLILESASTNQTSMYLCASSQGPLEQYFGPGTRLTVT.

The chain has TRBV5-5 and TRBJ2-3; 7 nucleotides agree with TRBD1. CDR1 and CDR2 from the germline V gene are SGHKS and YYEKEE (reference sequence). V shed 7 bases and J 4 bases; nucleotides not matched to a gene: 9. The CDR3 runs to 14 residues. In nucleotides, the CDR3 is TGTGCCAGCCAACAGGGGTTCCGGGCAGATACGCAGTATTTT. This encodes CASQQGFRADTQYF.

The rearrangement uses TRBV7-2 and TRBJ2-2; TRBD1 aligns across 7 bases. This CDR3 has 16 amino acids. The junction had 6 bases not matched to a gene; V was cut back by 5 bases and J by 0 bases. The germline V gene has CDR1 SGHTA and CDR2 FQGNSA. The CDR3: CASSRTGQTNTGELFF. CDR3 in DNA: TGTGCCAGCAGCCGTACGGGACAGACGAACACCGGGGAGCTGTTTTTT.

The V and J genes are TRBV28 and TRBJ2-3; 8 positions match TRBD2. The CDR3 covers 16 residues. Trimming at V came to 2 bases and at J to 6 bases, leaving 10 bases not matched to a gene. CDR1 and CDR2 from the germline V gene are MDHEN and SYDVKM. In nucleotides, the CDR3 is TGTGCCAGCAGTTTAGCCGGCCGAGCGGGAGCGGATACGCAGTATTTT. Its translation is CASSLAGRAGADTQYF.

Regarding this clone: Within the sample, other DNA sequences also encode this same CDR3. The chain recombines TRBV28 with TRBJ2-7, with TRBD2 matching 7 bases. The trim removed 6 bases at V and 5 bases at J, leaving 10 bases unmatched. The V gene's germline CDR1 is MDHEN and CDR2 SYDVKM. CDR3 length equals 14 residues. In nucleotides, the CDR3 is TGTGCCAGCAGCGGACTGGCGGGGGACGACGAGCAGTACTTC. Protein: CASSGLAGDDEQYF.